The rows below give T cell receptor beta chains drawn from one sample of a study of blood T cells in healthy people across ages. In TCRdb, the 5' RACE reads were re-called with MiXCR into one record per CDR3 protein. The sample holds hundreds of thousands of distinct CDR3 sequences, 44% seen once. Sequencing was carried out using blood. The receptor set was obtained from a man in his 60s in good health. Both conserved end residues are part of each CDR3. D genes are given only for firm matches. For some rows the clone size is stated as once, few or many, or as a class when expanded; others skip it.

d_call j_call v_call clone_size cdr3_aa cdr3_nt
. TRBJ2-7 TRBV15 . CATRRTVSYEQYF TGTGCCACCAGGCGGACAGTCTCCTACGAGCAGTACTTC
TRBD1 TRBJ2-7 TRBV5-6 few CASSSPDREYEQYF TGTGCCAGCAGCTCCCCGGACAGGGAATACGAGCAGTACTTC
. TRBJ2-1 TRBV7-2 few CASRRGGDSYEQFF TGTGCCAGCAGAAGGGGGGGGGACTCATATGAGCAGTTCTTC
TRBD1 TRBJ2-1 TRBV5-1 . CASSGDRGRIYEQFF TGCGCCAGCAGCGGCGACAGGGGGCGCATCTATGAGCAGTTCTTC
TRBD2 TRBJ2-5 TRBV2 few CASRGSSGSQETQYF TGTGCCAGCAGGGGGTCTAGCGGGTCTCAAGAGACCCAGTACTTC
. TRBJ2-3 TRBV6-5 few CASKGGPDTQYF TGTGCCAGCAAAGGGGGGCCAGATACGCAGTATTTT
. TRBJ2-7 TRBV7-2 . CASSLNAPRASYEQYF TGTGCCAGCAGCTTGAATGCCCCGCGGGCCTCCTACGAGCAGTACTTC
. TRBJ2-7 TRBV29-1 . CSTSTGKNEQYF TGCAGCACCTCGACAGGAAAAAACGAGCAGTACTTC
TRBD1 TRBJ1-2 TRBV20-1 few CSARGSGQGEGGYTF TGCAGTGCTAGAGGATCGGGACAGGGGGAGGGTGGCTACACCTTC
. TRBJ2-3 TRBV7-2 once CASSLGGILKDRQYF TGTGCCAGCAGCTTAGGGGGGATATTAAAGGATCGGCAGTATTTT
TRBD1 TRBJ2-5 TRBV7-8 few CASSLGQGHWETQYF TGTGCCAGCAGCCTGGGACAGGGGCATTGGGAGACCCAGTACTTC
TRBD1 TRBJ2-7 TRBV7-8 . CASSSPLDRGVHEQYF TGTGCCAGCAGCTCCCCTTTGGACAGGGGGGTCCACGAGCAGTACTTC
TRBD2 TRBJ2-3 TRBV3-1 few CASSRRGVSTDTQYF TGTGCCAGCAGCCGTCGGGGGGTCAGCACAGATACGCAGTATTTT
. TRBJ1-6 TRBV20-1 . CSARGRSKGSPLHF TGCAGTGCTAGGGGACGCTCGAAGGGATCACCCCTCCACTTT
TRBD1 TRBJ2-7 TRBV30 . CAWDKDRGGQYF TGTGCCTGGGATAAGGACAGGGGTGGGCAGTACTTC
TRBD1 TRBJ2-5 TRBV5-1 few CASSRWPGQGDSWETQYF TGCGCCAGCAGCAGATGGCCGGGACAGGGAGATAGTTGGGAGACCCAGTACTTC
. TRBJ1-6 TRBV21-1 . CASSKVFRGTGSYNSPLHF TGTGCCAGCAGCAAAGTATTTCGGGGGACAGGGTCATATAATTCACCCCTCCACTTT
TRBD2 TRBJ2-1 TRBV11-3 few CASKISSGDFYNEQFF TGTGCCAGCAAAATTTCTAGCGGGGACTTTTACAATGAGCAGTTCTTC
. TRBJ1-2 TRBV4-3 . CASSQGGGGPDRGYTF TGCGCCAGCAGCCAAGGAGGTGGGGGGCCGGATAGAGGCTACACCTTC
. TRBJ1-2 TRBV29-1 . CSVRDLNYGYTF TGCAGCGTTAGGGACCTTAACTATGGCTACACCTTC
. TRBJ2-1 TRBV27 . CASRRDSPLGGEQFF TGTGCCAGCCGCCGGGACAGTCCCCTCGGGGGTGAGCAGTTCTTC
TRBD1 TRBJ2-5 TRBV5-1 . CASSPDNRGSSYNEQYF TGCGCCAGCAGCCCAGATAACAGGGGAAGCTCCTACAATGAGCAGTACTTC
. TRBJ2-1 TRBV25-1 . CASSEWVGGLQNEQFF TGTGCCAGCAGTGAATGGGTCGGGGGGCTCCAAAATGAGCAGTTCTTC
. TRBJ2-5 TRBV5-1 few CASSLDLNRDQYF TGCGCCAGCAGCTTGGACCTAAACAGGGACCAGTACTTC
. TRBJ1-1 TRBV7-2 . CASSHGRGGNTEAFF TGTGCCAGCAGTCACGGGCGGGGAGGGAACACTGAAGCTTTCTTT
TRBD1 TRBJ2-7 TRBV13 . CASSYGQGDYEQYF TGTGCCAGCAGCTACGGACAGGGTGACTACGAGCAGTACTTC
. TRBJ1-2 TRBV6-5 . CASSEGNRLNGYTF TGTGCCAGCAGCGAGGGCAATAGGCTTAATGGCTACACCTTC
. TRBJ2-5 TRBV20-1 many CSASTGQGQQETQYF TGCAGTGCTAGTACTGGCCAGGGACAACAAGAGACCCAGTACTTC
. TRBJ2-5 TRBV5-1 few CASSFDSNRESQYF TGCGCCAGCAGCTTCGACTCAAATCGAGAGTCCCAGTACTTC
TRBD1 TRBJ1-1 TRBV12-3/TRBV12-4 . CASSPQGGVTEAFF TGTGCCAGCAGCCCCCAGGGGGGCGTCACTGAAGCTTTCTTT
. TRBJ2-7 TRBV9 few CASSPGLFYEQYF TGTGCCAGCAGCCCAGGACTATTCTACGAGCAGTACTTC
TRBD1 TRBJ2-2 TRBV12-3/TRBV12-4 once CASSSNRGDTGELFF TGTGCCAGCAGCTCCAACAGGGGGGACACCGGGGAGCTGTTTTTT
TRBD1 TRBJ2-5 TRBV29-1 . CSVDHRGRETQYF TGCAGCGTTGATCACAGGGGCCGGGAGACCCAGTACTTC
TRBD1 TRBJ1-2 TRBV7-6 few CASSPGDSPYGYTF TGTGCCAGCAGCCCGGGGGACAGCCCCTATGGCTACACCTTC
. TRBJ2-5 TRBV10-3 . CAISAFPGESQETQYF TGTGCCATCAGTGCTTTCCCCGGGGAGTCCCAAGAGACCCAGTACTTC
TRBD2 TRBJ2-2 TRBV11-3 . CASSLVAGGYGWELFF TGTGCCAGCAGCTTAGTGGCGGGGGGATATGGCTGGGAGCTGTTTTTT
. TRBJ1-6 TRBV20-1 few CSARIGGGGGNSPLHF TGCAGTGCTCGAATAGGGGGAGGTGGTGGAAATTCACCCCTCCACTTT
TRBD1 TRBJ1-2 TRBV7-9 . CASSQTGDHGYTF TGTGCCAGCAGCCAAACAGGGGACCATGGCTACACCTTC
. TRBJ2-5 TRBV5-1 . CASSFTRGRAGTQYF TGCGCCAGCAGCTTTACCAGGGGACGGGCTGGGACCCAGTACTTC
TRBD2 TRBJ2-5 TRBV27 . CASSTPGLADNEQYF TGTGCCAGCAGCACCCCGGGTCTAGCGGACAATGAGCAGTACTTC
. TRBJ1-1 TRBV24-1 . CATSDSTAGNTEAFF TGTGCCACCAGTGATTCGACAGCGGGGAACACTGAAGCTTTCTTT
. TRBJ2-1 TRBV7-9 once CASSPAEGPNEQFF TGTGCCAGCAGCCCCGCCGAGGGTCCAAATGAGCAGTTCTTC
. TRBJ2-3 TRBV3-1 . CASSPRTVNTDTQYF TGTGCCAGCAGCCCTCGGACCGTTAACACAGATACGCAGTATTTT
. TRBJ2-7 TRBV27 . CASSVPGSMNEQYF TGTGCCAGCAGCGTCCCGGGGTCGATGAACGAGCAGTACTTC
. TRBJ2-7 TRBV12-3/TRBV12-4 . CASGSSHEQYF TGTGCCAGCGGCTCGTCCCACGAGCAGTACTTC
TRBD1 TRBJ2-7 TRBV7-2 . CASSPYRDSYEQYF TGTGCCAGCAGCCCCTACCGGGACAGCTACGAGCAGTACTTC
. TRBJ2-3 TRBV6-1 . CASREGPTTGDTQYF TGTGCCAGCCGAGAGGGACCCACAACGGGAGATACGCAGTATTTT
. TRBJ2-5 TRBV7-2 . CASSLRRLGETQYF TGTGCCAGCAGCTTGCGAAGGCTAGGGGAGACCCAGTACTTC
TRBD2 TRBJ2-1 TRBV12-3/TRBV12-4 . CASSGTSGGTEQFF TGTGCCAGCAGCGGGACTAGCGGGGGTACTGAGCAGTTCTTC
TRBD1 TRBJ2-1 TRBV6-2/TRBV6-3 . CASRRTGSSSYNEQFF TGTGCCAGCAGACGGACAGGGAGCAGCTCCTACAATGAGCAGTTCTTC
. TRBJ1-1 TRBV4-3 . CASSQDTGNTEAFF TGCGCCAGCAGCCAAGATACGGGAAACACTGAAGCTTTCTTT
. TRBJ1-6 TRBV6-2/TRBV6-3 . CASSYLDSNSPLHF TGTGCCAGCAGTTACCTCGACAGCAATTCACCCCTCCACTTT
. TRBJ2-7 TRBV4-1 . CASSPKGVSAYEQYF TGCGCCAGCAGCCCGAAGGGGGTTTCAGCCTACGAGCAGTACTTC
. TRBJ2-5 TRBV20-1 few CSASPTGIQETQYF TGCAGTGCTTCGCCCACGGGGATACAAGAGACCCAGTACTTC